These 6 T cell receptor beta chains came from one sample sequenced in a study of blood T cell repertoires in COVID-19. TCRdb's copy holds only in-frame clones and misses some; the assay was immunoSEQ multiplex PCR. The sample records about 40,000 clones, around 85% being singletons. What was sequenced was peripheral blood. The receptors were sampled from a human donor with acute or convalescent COVID-19. The donor label of this sample is uncertain.

Only a few counts were recorded for this clone. The gene calls are TRBV6-5 and TRBJ1-2; 10 nucleotides agree with TRBD1. Germline V gives CDR1 MNHEY, CDR2 SVGAGI. This CDR3 spans 13 amino acids. J was trimmed by 13 bases and V by 6 bases; bases with no gene match: 11. CDR3 region: CASSPGTGAASTF. CDR3 DNA: TGTGCCAGCAGCCCCGGGACAGGGGCGGCGAGCACCTTC.

Note on this clone: Germline and junction disagree at one end, which may indicate a read error. The chain is built from TRBV6-2 or TRBV6-3 and TRBJ2-2; 8 nucleotides line up with TRBD2. CDR1 and CDR2 (germline): MNHEY, SVGEGT. This CDR3 has 17 residues. CDR3 bases: TGTGCCAGCAGTTACCCCCGGGGGGGGCGGAACTCCGGGGAGCTGTTTTTT. This gives the protein CASSYPRGGRNSGELFF.

This clone was seen a single time. The chain carries TRBV5-4 and TRBJ2-2, with 11 bases matching TRBD1. J lost 5 bases, V lost 3 bases, and 3 bases had no gene match. Germline CDR1 is SGHNT and CDR2 is YYREEE (reference sequence). CDR3 length: 15 amino acids. In nucleotides, the CDR3 is TGTGCCAGCAGCTGGGGACAGGGGGTAACCGGGGAGCTGTTTTTT. Translating it yields CASSWGQGVTGELFF.

The chain has TRBV9 and TRBJ2-1; TRBD2 agrees at 8 bases. V was clipped by 4 bases and J by 4 bases; unmatched bases: 7. Germline V lookup: CDR1 SGDLS, CDR2 YYNGEE. The CDR3 has 15 amino acids. For the CDR3, the DNA is TGTGCCAGCAGCCCCCGGGCGGGGGGTTACAATGAGCAGTTCTTC. Its translation: CASSPRAGGYNEQFF.

The CDR3 DNA sequence: TGTGCCAGCAGCCGGGGGGGCGGACGCGACGAGCAGTACTTC. Protein product: CASSRGGGRDEQYF. This chain joins TRBV7-2 and TRBJ2-7; 8 bases are shared with TRBD2. The V and J ends lost 5 bases and 5 bases, in that order; junction bases with no gene match: 8. The length of the CDR3 is 14 residues. CDR1 and CDR2 from the germline V gene are SGHTA and FQGNSA.

V and J are TRBV5-6 and TRBJ1-3, with D possibly being TRBD1 (5 bases). The germline gives CDR1 SGHDT, CDR2 YYEEEE. This CDR3 is 17 amino acids long. Trimming removed 4 bases from V and 0 bases from J, with 17 bases in between. The chain's CDR3 is CASSRPRGQSSGNTIYF. The DNA of the CDR3 is TGTGCCAGCAGCAGGCCTAGGGGTCAAAGCTCTGGAAACACCATATATTTT.